The 13 T cell receptor beta chains below come from one sample, sequenced in a study of OX40 agonist ivuxolimab in advanced cancers. Clones were read by immunoSEQ multiplex PCR, and TCRdb kept only the in-frame ones, dropping some. The sample holds 55,000 to 60,000 clones, roughly 88% seen once. Sequenced here: CD4+ or CD8+ T cells sorted from blood, sampled in a trial of the OX40 agonist ivuxolimab. The receptors come from an adult with an advanced solid tumor such as melanoma, head and neck, liver or kidney cancer.

The rearrangement joins TRBV7-6 to TRBJ2-5; D possibly matches TRBD1 or TRBD2 (7 bases each). The germline CDR1 and CDR2 sequences are SGHVS and FNYEAQ. The CDR3 loop spans 15 amino acids. Trimming took off 1 base at V and 11 bases at J, with 20 bases between the two ends. The CDR3 loop is CASSLGQGGVGEQYF. The CDR3 nucleotides read TGTGCCAGCAGCTTAGGACAGGGAGGGGTTGGGGAGCAGTACTTC.

The V gene is TRBV6-5, the J gene TRBJ2-7, with 8 bases matching TRBD2. V gave up 6 bases and J gave up 1 base; unmatched junction bases: 8. This CDR3 contains 15 residues. Germline V gene data show CDR1 as MNHEY and CDR2 as SVGAGI. CDR3 sequence: CASRAGTGGSYEQYF. The CDR3 region has the DNA TGTGCCAGCAGGGCGGGGACGGGGGGGTCCTACGAGCAGTACTTC.

This CDR3 is CASTLGTSGYEQYF. The DNA of the CDR3 is TGTGCCAGCACCCTGGGAACTAGCGGCTACGAGCAGTACTTC. J is TRBJ2-7 and V is TRBV5-5; 8 nucleotides match TRBD2. Unmatched junction bases numbered 8, after V lost 6 bases and J lost 3 bases. The germline CDR1 and CDR2 sequences are SGHKS and YYEKEE (reference sequence). This CDR3 has 14 amino acids.

The chain has TRBV28 and TRBJ1-2; D unresolved. The CDR3 totals 14 residues. Germline V gives CDR1 MDHEN, CDR2 SYDVKM. The V gene lost 5 bases and the J gene lost 13 bases, with 23 bases spanning the gap. This CDR3 is CASSMLGLLHGSTF. CDR3 nucleotides: TGTGCCAGCAGTATGCTCGGGCTTCTTCACGGGAGCACCTTC.

The chain combines TRBV5-1 with TRBJ2-7; the D gene could be TRBD1 or TRBD2 (5 bases each). The CDR3 contains 15 residues. Germline lookup yields CDR1 SGHRS and CDR2 YFSETQ. Trimming left V 4 bases short and J 4 bases short, with 18 bases between. As DNA, the CDR3 is TGCGCCAGCAGCCCCCCTCAGGGCGGGCTTTACGAGCAGTACTTC. Its translation: CASSPPQGGLYEQYF. Full variable domain (rest looked up from reference TRBV5-1 and TRBJ2-7): KAGVTQTPRYLIKTRGQQVTLSCSPISGHRSVSWYQQTPGQGLQFLFEYFSETQRNKGNFPGRFSGRQFSNSRSEMNVSTLELGDSALYLCASSPPQGGLYEQYFGPGTRLTVT.

V and J are TRBV28 and TRBJ2-4, with D maybe TRBD2 (7 bases). The CDR3 totals 14 residues. V dropped 8 bases and J dropped 1 base, with 12 bases sitting between them. Germline loops: CDR1 MDHEN, CDR2 SYDVKM. DNA for the CDR3: TGTGCCAGCCTGAAGGGGGGGGCCAAAAACATTCAGTACTTC. Its protein product is CASLKGGAKNIQYF.

In its sample, this clone was seen once. The CDR3 sequence is CASSPPSGQGAFWQPQHF. The CDR3 region has the DNA TGTGCCAGCAGTCCCCCCTCGGGACAGGGGGCATTCTGGCAGCCCCAGCATTTT. The chain is built from TRBV28 and TRBJ1-5; 12 positions match TRBD1. The trim removed 5 bases at V and 7 bases at J, leaving 15 bases unmatched. The CDR3 extends over 18 amino acids. Germline assignment: CDR1 MDHEN and CDR2 SYDVKM.

V gene TRBV7-2 combines with J gene TRBJ1-1; D is ambiguous. The CDR3 totals 13 residues. CDR1 is SGHTA, CDR2 FQGNSA, per germline. V lost 5 bases, J lost 5 bases, and 12 bases lay in between. The CDR3 loop reads CASSRTLETEAFF. The CDR3 DNA sequence: TGTGCCAGCAGCCGCACACTGGAGACTGAAGCTTTCTTT.

This chain connects TRBV10-2 to TRBJ2-2, with 8 nucleotides matching TRBD1. The ends lost 2 bases at V and 4 bases at J; junction bases unmatched: 3. The CDR3 totals 15 residues. Germline values: CDR1 WSHSY, CDR2 SAAADI. CDR3 protein: CASSEGRGLTGELFF. CDR3 bases: TGCGCCAGCAGTGAGGGCAGGGGGCTCACCGGGGAGCTGTTTTTT.

The V gene is TRBV11-2, the J gene TRBJ2-7; D gene ambiguous. The CDR3 length is 12 residues. Germline V gene lookup returns CDR1 SGHAT and CDR2 FQNNGV. V gave up 6 bases and J gave up 1 base, with 7 bases separating them. In nucleotides, the CDR3 is TGTGCCAGCAGTGCATGGTCCTACGAGCAGTACTTC. As protein: CASSAWSYEQYF.

The V call is TRBV4-3, the J call TRBJ1-3; no clear D. The CDR3 extends over 15 amino acids. Trimming left V 0 bases short and J 9 bases short, with 15 bases between. Per germline, CDR1 LGHNA and CDR2 YSLEER. The CDR3 here is CASSQDMARAGTIYF. DNA for the CDR3: TGCGCCAGCAGCCAAGATATGGCGCGAGCTGGCACCATATATTTT.

The chain is built from TRBV28 and TRBJ1-1; 7 positions agree with TRBD1. The CDR3 runs to 13 residues. V gave up 8 bases and J gave up 4 bases; unmatched junction bases: 7. Germline CDR1 MDHEN, CDR2 SYDVKM. As DNA, the CDR3 is TGTGCCAGCGGGGGAACAGGGGTCACTGAAGCTTTCTTT. Amino acid sequence: CASGGTGVTEAFF.

CDR3 sequence: CASSSTRTSGSDEQFF. In DNA, the CDR3 is TGTGCCAGCAGCTCAACCCGGACTAGCGGGAGCGATGAGCAGTTCTTC. The V and J genes are TRBV5-5 and TRBJ2-1; 13 bases map to TRBD2. V trimming: 3 bases; J trimming: 8 bases; junction bases outside the gene matches: 8. Germline CDR1 and CDR2: SGHKS and YYEKEE (reference sequence). The CDR3 runs 16 residues.